Listed here are 8 T cell receptor beta chains from one sample, sequenced in a study of cytomegalovirus exposure and HLA in healthy donors. 60 Vbeta and 13 Jbeta primers were used in PCR. Clones were sequenced by immunoSEQ multiplex PCR, and TCRdb holds only the in-frame ones, with some missing. The table has just over 150,000 clones, roughly 81% seen once. Input material: PBMCs. The receptor source for this set is a man aged 18 to 30 in good health and CMV-seropositive.

The chain is built from TRBV5-1 and TRBJ1-4, with TRBD1 identical over 7 bases. After removal of 0 bases from V and 11 bases from J, the junction contained 10 bases not matched to a gene. The length of the CDR3 is 15 residues. CDR1 is SGHRS and CDR2 is YFSETQ in the germline V gene. The CDR3 DNA reads as TGCGCCAGCAGCTTGGATCCGGGGGCACAGGGGAAACTGTTTTTT. Amino acid sequence: CASSLDPGAQGKLFF.

The chain uses TRBV13 and TRBJ2-7; no firm D call. Looked up from germline, CDR1 is PRHDT and CDR2 is FYEKMQ (reference sequence). The length of the CDR3 is 12 residues. The ends were cut back, 2 bases at V and 6 bases at J, with 8 bases in the middle. This CDR3 reads CASSLSVSEQYF. The CDR3 DNA reads as TGTGCCAGCAGCTTATCCGTCTCCGAGCAGTACTTC.

The chain joins TRBV7-3 to TRBJ2-5; weak D call: TRBD1 (6 bases). V lost 4 bases, J lost 3 bases, and 12 bases lay in between. Germline V gene lookup returns CDR1 SGHTA and CDR2 FQGTGA. The CDR3 covers 14 residues. The CDR3 DNA is TGTGCCAGCAGCTCTACAGGGTCGGAAGAGACCCAGTACTTC. It specifies CASSSTGSEETQYF.

There are a few counts of this clone. The chain has TRBV7-2 and TRBJ2-7; 8 bases are a match to TRBD1. The CDR3 extends over 15 amino acids. V was pared by 1 base and J by 2 bases, with 4 bases of the junction left unmatched. Germline CDR1 is SGHTA and CDR2 is FQGNSA. CDR3 sequence reads: CASSLGGQGPYEQYF. CDR3 coding DNA: TGTGCCAGCAGCTTAGGAGGACAGGGACCCTACGAGCAGTACTTC.

This sequence joins TRBV19 and TRBJ1-6; 7 nucleotides align to TRBD1. This CDR3 region has 18 residues. From germline, CDR1 is LNHDA and CDR2 SQIVND (reference sequence). V lost 3 bases, J lost 0 bases, and 8 bases stayed unmatched. The CDR3 region has the DNA TGTGCCAGTAGTATTCCCCGACAGGGAAGCTCCTATAATTCACCCCTCCACTTT. This codes for CASSIPRQGSSYNSPLHF.

This clone was counted a few times. V and J are TRBV18 and TRBJ1-6; maybe TRBD1 (5 bases). The V end lost 0 bases, the J end lost 9 bases, and 9 bases lay between the germline ends. Germline V gene lookup returns CDR1 KGHSH and CDR2 LQKENI. This CDR3 has 14 residues. This chain's CDR3 is CASSPPGAGSPLHF. Written as DNA, the CDR3 is TGTGCCAGCTCACCACCAGGGGCTGGTTCACCCCTCCACTTT.

The CDR3 region is CASSATGTGTGDRGYTF. The CDR3, as DNA: TGTGCCAGCAGTGCTACGGGGACCGGGACAGGGGATCGTGGCTACACCTTC. J is TRBJ1-2 and V is TRBV6-1; 10 bases map to TRBD1. This CDR3 contains 17 residues. Germline V gives CDR1 MNHNS, CDR2 SASEGT. Losses at the gene ends were 4 bases for V and 7 bases for J; bases not matched to a gene: 15.

J is TRBJ1-6 and V is TRBV2; TRBD1 matches at 7 bases. The CDR3 is 17 amino acids. Germline CDR1 SNHLY, CDR2 FYNNEI. The V gene end was trimmed by 6 bases and the J gene end by 0 bases; junction bases not matched to a gene: 8. The CDR3 here is CASRGRQGSSYNSPLHF. DNA for the CDR3: TGTGCCAGCAGGGGAAGACAGGGAAGCTCCTATAATTCACCCCTCCACTTT.